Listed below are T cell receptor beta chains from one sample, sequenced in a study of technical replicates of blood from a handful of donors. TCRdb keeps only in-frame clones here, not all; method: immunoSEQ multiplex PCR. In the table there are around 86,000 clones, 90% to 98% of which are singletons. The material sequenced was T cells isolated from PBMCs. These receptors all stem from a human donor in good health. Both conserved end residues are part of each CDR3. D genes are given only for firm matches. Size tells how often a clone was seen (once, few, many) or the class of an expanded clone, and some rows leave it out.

CASSPPAGATTGELFF	TGTGCCAGCAGCCCGCCCGCGGGGGCGACCACCGGGGAGCTGTTTTTT	.	.	TRBV4-2	TRBJ2-2
CASSAGGTGVHTNEKLFF	TGTGCCAGCAGCGCCGGTGGGACAGGGGTGCATACTAATGAAAAACTGTTTTTT	.	TRBD1	TRBV9	TRBJ1-4
CASSPSQDLIYEQYF	TGTGCCAGCAGCCCTAGCCAGGATCTGATCTACGAGCAGTACTTC	once	.	TRBV11-1	TRBJ2-7
CASSLEIPGGMNTEAFF	TGTGCCAGCAGCTTAGAGATTCCAGGGGGCATGAACACTGAAGCTTTCTTT	.	TRBD1	TRBV7-9	TRBJ1-1
CASSTTISITATNEKLFF	TGTGCCAGTAGTACCACTATCTCCATTACTGCAACTAATGAAAAACTGTTTTTT	.	.	TRBV19	TRBJ1-4
CASSVVSGSEAFF	TGTGCCAGCAGCGTAGTGTCAGGATCTGAAGCTTTCTTT	.	.	TRBV9	TRBJ1-1
CASSPLIQETQYF	TGTGCCAGCAGCCCACTAATCCAAGAGACCCAGTACTTC	.	.	TRBV6-1	TRBJ2-5
CASSLASSAYEQYF	TGTGCCAGCAGCTTAGCTAGTTCGGCCTACGAGCAGTACTTC	.	.	TRBV13	TRBJ2-7
CASSLSAGGSGNTIYF	TGTGCCAGCAGTTTATCGGCGGGGGGGTCTGGAAACACCATATATTTT	.	.	TRBV27	TRBJ1-3
CASSPRGGAGGESPLHF	TGTGCCAGCAGCCCGAGGGGCGGGGCGGGGGGAGAATCACCCCTCCACTTT	once	.	TRBV4-2	TRBJ1-6
CASSGRNSYTGELFF	TGTGCCAGCAGCGGACGGAACAGCTACACCGGGGAGCTGTTTTTT	.	.	TRBV9	TRBJ2-2
CASSLTGQGYHGSPLHF	TGTGCCAGCAGCTTGACCGGACAGGGATATCATGGTTCACCCCTCCACTTT	once	TRBD1	TRBV5-5	TRBJ1-6
CASSRTSGTYEQYF	TGTGCCAGCAGCAGGACTAGCGGAACCTACGAGCAGTACTTC	.	TRBD2	TRBV6-5	TRBJ2-7
CAIGSYEQFF	TGTGCCATCGGTAGTTATGAGCAGTTCTTC	.	.	TRBV10-3	TRBJ2-1
CASSIGRGGGRSTNEKLFF	TGTGCCAGTAGTATCGGACGAGGAGGGGGCAGATCAACTAATGAAAAACTGTTTTTT	.	TRBD1	TRBV19	TRBJ1-4
CASSLVPGQPARTNEKLFF	TGCGCCAGCAGCTTGGTTCCGGGACAGCCAGCGAGGACTAATGAAAAACTGTTTTTT	.	TRBD1	TRBV5-1	TRBJ1-4
CASSGTIRDEQFF	TGTGCCAGCAGTGGGACAATACGTGATGAGCAGTTCTTC	.	.	TRBV6-1	TRBJ2-1
CASTSEAGGMNTEAFF	TGTGCCAGCACCTCCGAGGCCGGGGGGATGAACACTGAAGCTTTCTTT	.	.	TRBV5-5	TRBJ1-1
CASSTGTSGTYEQYF	TGCGCCAGCAGCACCGGGACTAGCGGTACGTACGAGCAGTACTTC	.	TRBD2	TRBV5-1	TRBJ2-7
CASTPPGSGMNTEAFF	TGTGCCAGTACCCCCCCGGGTTCGGGTATGAACACTGAAGCTTTCTTT	.	.	TRBV19	TRBJ1-1
CASSLQGSSYNSPLHF	TGTGCCAGCAGCTTACAGGGAAGCTCCTATAATTCACCCCTCCACTTT	few	.	TRBV13	TRBJ1-6
CASSFSGNTEAFF	TGTGCCAGCAGCTTCTCAGGAAACACTGAAGCTTTCTTT	.	.	TRBV7-9	TRBJ1-1
CAWSELLYGQGEYGYTF	TGTGCCTGGAGTGAACTATTATACGGACAGGGAGAATATGGCTACACCTTC	once	TRBD1	TRBV30	TRBJ1-2
CASTMSFSSSYEQYF	TGTGCCAGCACCATGAGTTTTTCGAGCTCCTACGAGCAGTACTTC	.	.	TRBV11-1	TRBJ2-7
CASSSGLWNTGELFF	TGTGCCAGCAGCTCGGGACTTTGGAACACCGGGGAGCTGTTTTTT	.	.	TRBV27	TRBJ2-2
CASSVGPLGAYEQYF	TGTGCCAGCAGCGTAGGCCCCCTAGGAGCCTACGAGCAGTACTTC	.	.	TRBV9	TRBJ2-7
CASSLGLGATEAFF	TGTGCCAGCAGCCTCGGGCTTGGGGCCACTGAAGCTTTCTTT	.	.	TRBV9	TRBJ1-1
CASSDKTGADEQYF	TGCGCCAGCAGCGACAAGACAGGAGCCGACGAGCAGTACTTC	.	.	TRBV5-1	TRBJ2-7
CASSAGRLVSYEQYF	TGTGCCAGTAGTGCGGGACGGCTCGTCTCCTACGAGCAGTACTTC	.	.	TRBV19	TRBJ2-7
CASGEGGLVYEQYF	TGTGCCAGCGGGGAAGGGGGACTAGTGTACGAGCAGTACTTC	.	TRBD2	TRBV5-5	TRBJ2-7
CAISESGGDGGYTF	TGTGCCATCAGTGAGTCGGGGGGGGACGGTGGCTACACCTTC	once	.	TRBV10-3	TRBJ1-2
CATSPPRLAGGLNTQYF	TGTGCCACCTCACCCCCGAGACTAGCGGGGGGGCTTAATACGCAGTATTTT	.	TRBD2	TRBV27	TRBJ2-3
CASSLSGTEQFF	TGTGCCAGCAGTTTATCGGGTACGGAGCAGTTCTTC	.	.	TRBV28	TRBJ2-1
CASSPTRAGDTEAFF	TGTGCCAGCAGCCCGACAAGGGCAGGGGACACTGAAGCTTTCTTT	once	.	TRBV5-4	TRBJ1-1
CASSYNGGYTF	TGTGCCAGCAGTTACAACGGGGGCTACACCTTC	once	.	TRBV6-5	TRBJ1-2
CASQGGVSSNEQFF	TGTGCCAGCCAAGGGGGGGTATCATCCAATGAGCAGTTCTTC	.	.	TRBV5-5	TRBJ2-1
CASSIGTSSRETQYF	TGTGCCAGCAGCATCGGGACTAGCTCAAGAGAGACCCAGTACTTC	.	TRBD2	TRBV5-4	TRBJ2-5
CASSQRPGQGVEKLFF	TGTGCCAGCAGCCAGAGGCCGGGACAGGGGGTTGAAAAACTGTTTTTT	.	TRBD1	TRBV7-2	TRBJ1-4
CASSPGQNTEAFF	TGTGCCAGCTCACCAGGGCAGAACACTGAAGCTTTCTTT	.	.	TRBV18	TRBJ1-1
CASSLRRGSSAGELFF	TGCGCCAGCAGCCTTCGGCGTGGTAGCAGTGCCGGGGAGCTGTTTTTT	.	.	TRBV4-1	TRBJ2-2
CASSLGGRHTGELFF	TGTGCCAGCAGCTTAGGCGGGAGGCACACCGGGGAGCTGTTTTTT	.	TRBD2	TRBV11-1	TRBJ2-2
CASSTRREGPADTQYF	TGCGCCAGCAGCACCCGGCGGGAGGGCCCCGCAGATACGCAGTATTTT	.	TRBD2	TRBV5-1	TRBJ2-3
CASSSTGAFDTQYF	TGTGCCAGCAGCTCGACAGGGGCCTTTGATACGCAGTATTTT	.	TRBD1	TRBV7-9	TRBJ2-3
CAGQIRDGSYEQYF	TGTGCCGGACAGATACGGGACGGTTCCTACGAGCAGTACTTC	.	.	TRBV6-1	TRBJ2-7
CASREGTGNTEAFF	TGTGCCAGCAGGGAAGGGACAGGCAACACTGAAGCTTTCTTT	.	TRBD1	TRBV2	TRBJ1-1
CASSKKFRGRSYEQYF	TGTGCCAGCAGCAAAAAATTCAGGGGAAGGTCCTACGAGCAGTACTTC	.	.	TRBV13	TRBJ2-7
CSASLQETQYF	TGCAGTGCTAGTTTACAAGAGACCCAGTACTTC	.	.	TRBV20-1	TRBJ2-5
CASPGDYTYEQYF	TGTGCCAGCCCGGGGGACTATACCTACGAGCAGTACTTC	.	TRBD2	TRBV7-9	TRBJ2-7
CSVDGTETYEQYF	TGCAGCGTTGATGGGACAGAGACCTACGAGCAGTACTTC	once	TRBD1	TRBV29-1	TRBJ2-7
CASSELGQGNYGYTF	TGTGCCAGCAGTGAACTTGGACAGGGGAACTATGGCTACACCTTC	.	TRBD1	TRBV6-1	TRBJ1-2
CASSVGLAYNEQFF	TGTGCCAGCAGTGTAGGCCTAGCCTACAATGAGCAGTTCTTC	.	.	TRBV2	TRBJ2-1
CASSYPARGDYGYTF	TGTGCCAGCAGTTACCCGGCGCGGGGAGACTATGGCTACACCTTC	.	.	TRBV6-5	TRBJ1-2
CATTSGAVEGEQFF	TGTGCCACCACCTCGGGCGCGGTGGAGGGTGAGCAGTTCTTC	.	.	TRBV5-8	TRBJ2-1
CASNTNTRASYTEAFF	TGTGCCAGCAATACCAACACCAGGGCCAGCTACACTGAAGCTTTCTTT	.	.	TRBV2	TRBJ1-1
CASSLPPGLAGRGETQYF	TGTGCCAGCAGCTTACCTCCGGGACTAGCGGGACGGGGCGAGACCCAGTACTTC	.	TRBD2	TRBV7-9	TRBJ2-5
CASSLSPGITEAFF	TGTGCCAGCAGCTTGTCGCCGGGGATCACTGAAGCTTTCTTT	once	.	TRBV5-6	TRBJ1-1
CASSTDHSIFYGYTF	TGCGCCAGCAGCACCGATCACTCTATTTTCTATGGCTACACCTTC	.	.	TRBV5-1	TRBJ1-2
CASKGDRQETQYF	TGCGCCAGCAAGGGGGACAGGCAAGAGACCCAGTACTTC	.	TRBD1	TRBV10-2	TRBJ2-5
CSTTGGDTQYF	TGCAGCACAACAGGGGGAGATACGCAGTATTTT	.	TRBD1	TRBV29-1	TRBJ2-3
CASIQETNTGELFF	TGTGCCAGCATACAGGAAACGAACACCGGGGAGCTGTTTTTT	.	.	TRBV2	TRBJ2-2